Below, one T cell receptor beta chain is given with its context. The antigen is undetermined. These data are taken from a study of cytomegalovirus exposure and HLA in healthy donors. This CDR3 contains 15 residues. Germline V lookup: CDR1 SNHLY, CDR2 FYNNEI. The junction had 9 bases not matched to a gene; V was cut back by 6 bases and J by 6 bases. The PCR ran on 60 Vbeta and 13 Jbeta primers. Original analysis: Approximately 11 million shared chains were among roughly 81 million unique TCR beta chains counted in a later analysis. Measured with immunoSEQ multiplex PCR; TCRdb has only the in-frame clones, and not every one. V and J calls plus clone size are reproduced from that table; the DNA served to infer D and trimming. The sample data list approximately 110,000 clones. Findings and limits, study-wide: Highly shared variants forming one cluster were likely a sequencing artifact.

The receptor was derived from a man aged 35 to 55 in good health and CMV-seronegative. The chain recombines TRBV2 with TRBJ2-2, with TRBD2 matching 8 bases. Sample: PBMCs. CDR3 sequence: CASRLGTREAGELFF. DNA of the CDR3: TGTGCCAGCAGACTGGGGACTAGGGAGGCCGGGGAGCTGTTTTTT.